This T cell receptor (beta chain) was sequenced in a study of a mutant IDH1 vaccine in newly diagnosed glioma. Overall study: Vaccines were first given 4-6 weeks after radiotherapy alone, or with temozolomide cycles. Previous treatment comprised radiotherapy, temozolomide, or both, mostly both.

Per germline, CDR1 SGHTA and CDR2 FQGNSA. Between the trimmed V and J ends, which lost 0 bases and 3 bases, there was a span of 6 bases. CDR3 length equals 14 residues. Study-wide results and caveats: Changes in the top peripheral T cell clonotypes seemingly had no bearing on pseudoprogression.

Some clones are missing from TCRdb's copy, which holds only in-frame ones; the method was immunoSEQ multiplex PCR. The repertoire has 50,000 to 55,000 clones, roughly 78% of them found once; the top ten carry about 5.2%. Time point defined: week 5, during vaccination. In the vaccine, a single dose held 300 ug of the mutant IDH1 20-mer peptide, along with topical imiquimod. Regarding this clone: The antigen is not known.

The chain has TRBV7-2 and TRBJ2-1, with D unresolved. This sequence was found in a man over 45 with glioma. The material sequenced was PBMCs, taken from a glioma patient whose treatment included an IDH1 peptide vaccine. CDR3 nucleotides: TGTGCCAGCAGCTTAGCCCCCTTCTACAATGAGCAGTTCTTC. This codes for CASSLAPFYNEQFF.